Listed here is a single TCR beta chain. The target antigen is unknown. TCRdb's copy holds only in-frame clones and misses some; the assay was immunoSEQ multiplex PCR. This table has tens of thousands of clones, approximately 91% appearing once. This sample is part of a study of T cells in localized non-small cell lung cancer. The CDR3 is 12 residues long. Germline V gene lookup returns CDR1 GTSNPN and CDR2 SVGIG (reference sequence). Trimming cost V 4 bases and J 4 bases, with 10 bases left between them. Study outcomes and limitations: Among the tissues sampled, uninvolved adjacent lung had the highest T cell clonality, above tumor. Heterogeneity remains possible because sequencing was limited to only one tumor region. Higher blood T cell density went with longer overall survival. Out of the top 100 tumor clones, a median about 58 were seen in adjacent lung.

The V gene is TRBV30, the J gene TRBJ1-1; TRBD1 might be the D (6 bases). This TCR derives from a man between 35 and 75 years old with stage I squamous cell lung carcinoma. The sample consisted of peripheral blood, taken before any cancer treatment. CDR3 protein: CAWTRGGTEAFF. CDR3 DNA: TGTGCCTGGACTAGGGGGGGCACTGAAGCTTTCTTT.